The present TCR beta chain was sequenced within a study of OX40 agonist ivuxolimab in advanced cancers. V shed 5 bases and J 0 bases; nucleotides not matched to a gene: 2. This CDR3 has 14 residues. Germline V gives CDR1 SGHTA, CDR2 FQGNSA. Sequencing was performed with immunoSEQ multiplex PCR; in TCRdb, only in-frame clones are kept and a portion is missing. The data show 40,000 to 45,000 clones, more than 75% seen once. The gene calls are TRBV7-2 and TRBJ1-1; 8 nucleotides align to TRBD1. The TCR comes from an adult with an advanced solid tumor such as melanoma, head and neck, liver or kidney cancer. The source was CD4+ or CD8+ T cells sorted from blood, collected in a trial of the OX40 agonist ivuxolimab. The CDR3 here is CASSVDRVNTEAFF. The CDR3 DNA reads TGTGCCAGCAGCGTGGACAGGGTGAACACTGAAGCTTTCTTT.